One sample yielded the 29 T cell receptor beta chains listed below, sequenced in a study of CD8+CD57+ T cells in acquired aplastic anemia. Before being chosen for sequencing, patients had shown CD8+CD57+ cell expansion by flow cytometry. Genomic DNA constituted the template upon which TCR beta VDJ and CDR3 profiling was performed. Each CDR3 protein gets one entry after TCRdb re-called the reads with MiXCR. Of more than 200,000 distinct CDR3 sequences listed, almost 50% are singletons. Sequencing input: sorted CD4+, CD8+, or CD8+CD57+ T cells (not recorded which) from PBMCs. The source of these receptors is a human donor with aplastic anemia.

The gene calls are TRBV10-2 and TRBJ2-7; TRBD2 agrees at 14 bases. V gave up 8 bases and J gave up 3 bases; unmatched junction bases: 9. Germline CDR1 and CDR2: WSHSY and SAAADI. This CDR3 contains 16 residues. Here the CDR3 DNA reads TGCGCCAGCGTCCCGGGACTAGCGGGGGACCTCTACGAGCAGTACTTC. Protein: CASVPGLAGDLYEQYF.

This chain uses TRBV7-2 with TRBJ2-7; 8 nucleotides agree with TRBD2. V lost 1 base to trimming and J lost 2 bases; unmatched junction nucleotides: 4. The CDR3 sequence is 15 residues long. Germline V gene data show CDR1 as SGHTA and CDR2 as FQGNSA. The CDR3 bases are TGTGCCAGCAGCTTAGGCAGCGGGGGTCCCTACGAGCAGTACTTC. Translated, it gives CASSLGSGGPYEQYF.

V and J are TRBV9 and TRBJ2-5; weak D call: TRBD2 (5 bases). V dropped 3 bases and J dropped 1 base, with 16 bases sitting between them. CDR1 and CDR2 (germline): SGDLS, YYNGEE. The CDR3 consists of 16 residues. The CDR3 sequence: CASSGGSAHIQETQYF. In DNA, the CDR3 is TGTGCCAGCAGCGGGGGTAGCGCCCACATCCAAGAGACCCAGTACTTC.

The sample holds many counts of this clonotype. The V call is TRBV18, the J call TRBJ2-7, with D uncertain. Germline assignment: CDR1 KGHSH and CDR2 LQKENI. V was clipped by 2 bases and J by 4 bases, with 12 bases between them. CDR3 size: 14 residues. This CDR3 is CASSPARWGYEQYF. In DNA form, the CDR3 reads TGTGCCAGCTCACCAGCAAGGTGGGGATACGAGCAGTACTTC.

The chain is built from TRBV9 and TRBJ1-5, with D tentatively TRBD1 (6 bases). The CDR3 contains 13 residues. Germline assignment: CDR1 SGDLS and CDR2 YYNGEE. Trimming left V 3 bases short and J 8 bases short, with 12 bases between. The CDR3 DNA reads as TGTGCCAGCAGCGAGGGGGGGGGAAAGCCCCAGCATTTT. Residues: CASSEGGGKPQHF.

This chain connects TRBV2 to TRBJ2-5; 9 bases agree with TRBD1. The CDR3 covers 14 residues. Germline V gene sequence: CDR1 SNHLY, CDR2 FYNNEI. With V trimmed by 8 bases and J by 2 bases, 6 bases remained unmatched. In DNA, the CDR3 is TGTGCCAGCGGGCAGGGGACAGGGCAAGAGACCCAGTACTTC. As protein: CASGQGTGQETQYF.

The CDR3: CASSSSRDEQFF. CDR3 DNA: TGTGCCAGTAGTTCCTCCAGGGATGAGCAGTTCTTC. The chain has TRBV19 and TRBJ2-1, with a possible D match to TRBD1 (5 bases). CDR3 length: 12 amino acids. Germline V gives CDR1 LNHDA, CDR2 SQIVND (reference sequence). V was pared by 5 bases and J by 8 bases, with 10 bases between.

This clonotype was seen at least ten times. The genes are TRBV7-3 and TRBJ2-2; no reliable D call. This CDR3 is 14 amino acids long. CDR1 is SGHTA, CDR2 FQGTGA, per germline. Trimming stripped 5 bases from V and 1 base from J, with 8 bases between. CDR3 DNA: TGTGCCAGCAGCCCTGAGGAGAACACCGGGGAGCTGTTTTTT. This translates into CASSPEENTGELFF.

The CDR3 region is CASSLTRDYGYTF. The DNA of the CDR3 is TGTGCCAGCAGTCTAACCCGGGACTATGGCTACACCTTC. The chain has TRBV7-4 and TRBJ1-2; unclear D gene. CDR1 and CDR2 (germline): SGHVT, SQSDAQ. The CDR3 covers 13 residues. Trimming cost V 6 bases and J 3 bases, with 11 bases left between them.

This rearrangement joins TRBV20-1 to TRBJ1-5; D might be TRBD1 (6 bases). The V gene's germline CDR1 is DFQATT and CDR2 SNEGSKA (reference sequence). The CDR3 runs 12 residues. V lost 2 bases to trimming and J lost 14 bases, with 16 bases between them. CDR3 residues: CSARRGDPYEHF. For the CDR3, the DNA is TGCAGTGCTAGAAGGGGGGATCCCTACGAGCATTTT.

This clonotype was found many times. The rearrangement joins TRBV7-8 to TRBJ1-4, with D hard to call. From germline, CDR1 is SGHVS and CDR2 FQNEAQ. This CDR3 has 15 amino acids. The germline V and J ends were trimmed by 0 bases and 7 bases, with 12 bases remaining between them. Here the CDR3 reads CASSLALGPGEKLFF. CDR3 DNA: TGTGCCAGCAGCTTAGCGTTGGGTCCCGGTGAAAAACTGTTTTTT.

There are many counts of this clonotype. The gene calls are TRBV7-9 and TRBJ1-2; D call uncertain. Germline CDR1 SEHNR, CDR2 FQNEAQ (reference sequence). This CDR3 has 14 residues. Trimming removed 1 base at V and 4 bases at J, with 10 bases between. CDR3 nucleotide sequence: TGTGCCAGCAGCTTAGGGGCAGGTCCCTATGGCTACACCTTC. Translating gives CASSLGAGPYGYTF.

This clonotype was seen more than once but under ten times. The chain couples TRBV10-3 to TRBJ2-5; D not certain. The germline V and J ends were trimmed by 3 bases and 3 bases, with 5 bases remaining between them. CDR1 and CDR2 from the germline V gene are ENHRY and SYGVKD. The CDR3 is made up of 12 amino acids. The CDR3 sequence is CAISDLEETQYF. DNA for the CDR3: TGTGCCATCAGTGACTTGGAAGAGACCCAGTACTTC.

The table lists this clonotype with many counts. This chain links TRBV5-1 with TRBJ2-5; no definite D call. Trimming removed 0 bases from V and 7 bases from J, with 13 bases in between. The CDR3 runs to 14 residues. Germline lookup yields CDR1 SGHRS and CDR2 YFSETQ. CDR3 bases: TGCGCCAGCAGCTTGGATATAGGTGGTGGGACCCAGTACTTC. This translates into CASSLDIGGGTQYF.

V and J are TRBV7-2 and TRBJ1-1; a possible D gene is TRBD1 (6 bases). The CDR3 runs 14 residues. V was shortened by 6 bases and J by 5 bases, with 16 bases between the two germline ends. Germline V gives CDR1 SGHTA, CDR2 FQGNSA. The CDR3 is CASRLTGTGTEAFF. The CDR3 DNA sequence: TGTGCCAGCAGGCTAACAGGGACGGGTACTGAAGCTTTCTTT. The entire variable domain, with the rest obtained from reference TRBV7-2 and TRBJ1-1, is as follows: GAGVSQSPSNKVTEKGKDVELRCDPISGHTALYWYRQSLGQGLEFLIYFQGNSAPDKSGLPSDRFSAERTGGSVSTLTIQRTQQEDSAVYLCASRLTGTGTEAFFGQGTRLTVV.

This clonotype was detected many times. The chain has TRBV7-8 and TRBJ2-7; 7 nucleotides line up with TRBD1. This CDR3 is built from 13 residues. CDR1 is SGHVS and CDR2 is FQNEAQ in the germline V gene. The V gene end was trimmed by 6 bases and the J gene end by 0 bases; junction bases not matched to a gene: 2. This CDR3 reads CASRHRGSYEQYF. DNA for the CDR3: TGTGCCAGCAGACACAGGGGCTCCTACGAGCAGTACTTC.

In this sample, this clonotype turned up many times. The chain joins TRBV5-1 to TRBJ1-1, with D unclear. Per the germline V gene, CDR1 is SGHRS and CDR2 is YFSETQ. The CDR3 loop spans 13 amino acids. V was clipped by 0 bases and J by 1 base, with 4 bases between them. The CDR3 nucleotides read TGCGCCAGCAGCTTGGGTACGAACACTGAAGCTTTCTTT. It translates to CASSLGTNTEAFF.

With regard to this clonotype: One base away lies a much larger clone, so this may be a sequencing read error. The J gene is TRBJ2-1, the V gene TRBV6-4; TRBD2 agrees at 11 bases. Germline loops: CDR1 MRHNA, CDR2 SNTAGT. The CDR3 has 15 residues. CDR3 loop: CASSQLAGVYNEQLF. CDR3 nucleotide sequence: TGTGCCAGCAGCCAACTAGCGGGGGTGTACAATGAGCAGCTCTTC.

Comments on this clonotype: Since a much larger clone is just one base distant, this may be a read error. The chain uses TRBV19 and TRBJ1-1; the D gene is possibly TRBD1 (5 bases). CDR3 size: 15 residues. CDR1 is LNHDA, CDR2 SQIVND, per germline (reference sequence). This CDR3 reads CASMSDGGGNTEASF. The CDR3 DNA is TGTGCCAGTATGTCGGACGGGGGGGGAAACACTGAAGCTTCCTTT.

Comment on this clonotype: A junction end diverges from the germline sequence, so it may reflect a read error. The rearrangement uses TRBV7-7 and TRBJ1-5; no clear D. In germline, CDR1 is SSHAT, CDR2 FNYEAQ (reference sequence). The CDR3 spans 14 residues. For the CDR3, the DNA is TGTGCCAGCAGTTCACAGACCTACAATGAGCCCCAGCATTTT. Amino acid sequence: CASSSQTYNEPQHF.

The chain is built from TRBV20-1 and TRBJ2-1, with TRBD2 matching over 8 bases. Trimming cost V 6 bases and J 2 bases; bases outside gene matches: 6. This CDR3 region has 14 residues. The germline CDR1 and CDR2 sequences are DFQATT and SNEGSKA (reference sequence). CDR3 loop: CSAEAGGTYNEQFF. The CDR3 DNA follows: TGCAGTGCGGAGGCGGGGGGAACCTACAATGAGCAGTTCTTC.

Ten or more counts support this clonotype. The chain links TRBV5-1 to TRBJ1-1; no clear D. The CDR3 runs to 13 residues. V lost 4 bases, J lost 5 bases, and 12 bases lay in between. Germline V CDR1 and CDR2: SGHRS, YFSETQ. Here the CDR3 reads CASSAAPGTEAFF. Here the CDR3 DNA reads TGCGCCAGCAGCGCCGCCCCTGGGACTGAAGCTTTCTTT.

This clonotype has at least ten counts. The chain links TRBV19 to TRBJ2-1, with D perhaps being TRBD1 or TRBD2 (6 bases each). The length of the CDR3 is 18 residues. Looked up from germline, CDR1 is LNHDA and CDR2 is SQIVND (reference sequence). V lost 1 base, J lost 5 bases, and 21 bases lay in between. The CDR3 sequence is CASSIGSGYLRGHNEQFF. The CDR3, as DNA: TGTGCCAGTAGTATAGGATCCGGTTACCTCCGGGGGCACAATGAGCAGTTCTTC. Complete variable domain (other parts from reference TRBV19 and TRBJ2-1): DGGITQSPKYLFRKEGQNVTLSCEQNLNHDAMYWYRQDPGQGLRLIYYSQIVNDFQKGDIAEGYSVSREKKESFPLTVTSAQKNPTAFYLCASSIGSGYLRGHNEQFFGPGTRLTVL.

This clonotype has just a few counts. The CDR3, as DNA: TGTGCCAGTAGTATGCCCGGCGGGGGGAGCAACGAGCAGTACTTC. Translating it yields CASSMPGGGSNEQYF. The chain links TRBV19 to TRBJ2-7; 8 positions agree with TRBD2. Germline V gene data show CDR1 as LNHDA and CDR2 as SQIVND (reference sequence). The CDR3 is 15 residues long. J was trimmed by 5 bases and V by 3 bases; bases with no gene match: 9.

This chain joins TRBV10-2 and TRBJ2-1; the D gene is possibly TRBD1 (6 bases). The CDR3 covers 13 residues. The V gene lost 7 bases and the J gene lost 6 bases, with 13 bases spanning the gap. Germline lookup yields CDR1 WSHSY and CDR2 SAAADI. CDR3 protein: CASIQGLGNEQFF. The DNA of the CDR3 is TGCGCCAGCATCCAGGGGCTAGGCAATGAGCAGTTCTTC.

This chain joins TRBV6-1 and TRBJ1-1; D uncertain. Looked up from germline, CDR1 is MNHNS and CDR2 is SASEGT. V dropped 6 bases and J dropped 6 bases, with 17 bases sitting between them. This CDR3 spans 14 amino acids. The CDR3, as DNA: TGTGCCAGCAGGAGAGAAAAAGGGTTCGCTGAAGCTTTCTTT. This translates into CASRREKGFAEAFF.

The chain has TRBV18 and TRBJ1-4; 8 bases line up with TRBD1. Germline CDR1 reads KGHSH; CDR2 reads LQKENI. J gave up 8 bases and V 0 bases, and 8 bases lay outside the gene matches. The CDR3 sequence is 16 residues long. The DNA of the CDR3 is TGTGCCAGCTCACCACCATTCAGGGGGCGGAAAGAAAAACTGTTTTTT. Protein: CASSPPFRGRKEKLFF.

This clonotype was picked up many times. The rearrangement uses TRBV3-1 and TRBJ1-2, with D unclear. The CDR3 runs 13 residues. Germline V lookup: CDR1 LGHDT, CDR2 YNNKEL (reference sequence). Trimming pared 1 base from V and 4 bases from J, leaving 7 bases between. Here the CDR3 reads CASSQGVVYGYTF. The DNA of the CDR3 is TGTGCCAGCAGCCAAGGAGTGGTCTATGGCTACACCTTC.

The rearrangement uses TRBV9 and TRBJ2-7, with 10 bases fitting TRBD1. Germline V CDR1 and CDR2: SGDLS, YYNGEE. There are 13 residues in the CDR3. After removal of 0 bases from V and 7 bases from J, the junction contained 1 base not matched to a gene. The CDR3 sequence: CASSVGTGGEQYF. CDR3 bases: TGTGCCAGCAGCGTAGGGACAGGGGGTGAGCAGTACTTC.